This T cell receptor beta chain was sequenced for a study of patients and donors after allogeneic stem cell transplantation. TCRdb ran MiXCR on the RT-PCR reads and lists one entry per CDR3 protein. The data show approximately 430,000 distinct CDR3 sequences, about a sixth seen once. Germline V gives CDR1 MNHEY, CDR2 SVGEGT. V shed 6 bases, J shed 8 bases, and the junction held 17 bases outside the gene matches. The CDR3 contains 17 residues. This clonotype originated in a human donor who was either an allogeneic HSCT recipient or a stem cell or donor lymphocyte infusion donor (not recorded which). It is not recorded whose cells these are; they may come from a transplant donor. Sequencing was performed on blood, either unsorted or a sorted T cell fraction (not recorded which). The gene calls are TRBV6-2 or TRBV6-3 and TRBJ1-4; 8 bases map to TRBD1. The CDR3 region has the DNA TGTGCCAGCAGAATCCGGGACAGGTGGATTTATCGCGAAAAACTGTTTTTT. As protein: CASRIRDRWIYREKLFF.